Below are 27 T cell receptor beta chains sequenced from a single sample in a study of T cells in Graves' hyperthyroidism and ophthalmopathy (dated by TCRdb to between 2018 and 2020). Library preparation employed multiplex PCR. Reads for this sample came from an Illumina HiSeq 2000. TCR beta CDR3 regions were amplified from RNA transcripts. For the first round of RT-PCR on the TCR CDR3, the HTBI primer set was used together with the Qiagen OneStep RT-PCR kit. Through fastp at Q25 and MiXCR, TCRdb rebuilt clones from the public reads, retaining in-frame beta chains. Every entry covers one CDR3 protein and lists the most common genes and DNA from its rows. The sample table holds hundreds of thousands of distinct CDR3 sequences, of which over 35% were seen once. The biggest ten clones account for approximately 8.7% of the sample. The sequencing sample was made of blood. The source is a man aged 18-30 years with Graves' hyperthyroidism.

For the CDR3, the DNA is TGTGCCAGCAGTTACAAGACAGGGGGCGGCAATCAGCCCCAGCATTTT. This encodes CASSYKTGGGNQPQHF. V is TRBV6-5 and J is TRBJ1-5; 10 bases line up with TRBD1. This CDR3 region has 16 residues. With V trimmed by 2 bases and J by 2 bases, 3 bases remained unmatched. The germline gives CDR1 MNHEY, CDR2 SVGAGI.

This clonotype was counted many times. The chain combines TRBV19 with TRBJ2-2; D not resolved. V shed 6 bases and J shed 3 bases, with 2 bases lying between them. CDR3 length: 11 residues. In germline, CDR1 is LNHDA, CDR2 SQIVND (reference sequence). CDR3 amino acids: CASRHTGELFF. CDR3 DNA: TGTGCCAGTAGACACACCGGGGAGCTGTTTTTT.

This clonotype was counted many times. The chain has TRBV2 and TRBJ1-5, with D possibly being TRBD1 (5 bases). Germline V lookup: CDR1 SNHLY, CDR2 FYNNEI. The CDR3 contains 15 residues. V lost 3 bases, J lost 0 bases, and 9 bases lay in between. As DNA, the CDR3 is TGTGCCAGCAGTGAGGAGGGGAATAGCAATCAGCCCCAGCATTTT. Translating gives CASSEEGNSNQPQHF.

This clonotype was seen only once. The chain uses TRBV7-2 and TRBJ2-7; weak D call: TRBD2 (6 bases). This CDR3 spans 14 amino acids. The V end lost 8 bases, the J end lost 2 bases, and 16 bases lay between the germline ends. Germline CDR1 SGHTA, CDR2 FQGNSA. In nucleotides, the CDR3 is TGTGCCAGCTCACCTTCGGCTAGCGCCTACGAGCAGTACTTC. Protein: CASSPSASAYEQYF.

CDR3 sequence: CASRFSQGSIGELFF. In DNA, the CDR3 is TGTGCCAGCAGATTTAGTCAGGGAAGCATCGGGGAGCTGTTTTTT. The chain joins TRBV2 to TRBJ2-2; possible D gene TRBD1, 5 bases. V was pared by 6 bases and J by 7 bases, with 18 bases between. This CDR3 contains 15 residues. The germline V gene has CDR1 SNHLY and CDR2 FYNNEI.

This clonotype turned up a few times. The chain carries TRBV6-5 and TRBJ1-6, with D possibly TRBD1 on 5 matching bases. V was shortened by 2 bases and J by 8 bases, with 7 bases between the two germline ends. Germline CDR1 and CDR2: MNHEY and SVGAGI. The CDR3 loop spans 13 amino acids. For the CDR3, the DNA is TGTGCCAGCAGTTACATGGGGGATTCACCCCTCCACTTT. Translated, it gives CASSYMGDSPLHF.

CDR3 amino acids: CATTGAPVNTEAFF. As DNA, the CDR3 is TGTGCCACGACAGGGGCACCCGTGAACACTGAAGCTTTCTTT. V usage is TRBV10-3 and J usage is TRBJ1-1, with TRBD1 identical over 8 bases. In germline, CDR1 is ENHRY, CDR2 SYGVKD. The CDR3 extends over 14 amino acids. The J segment lost 0 bases and the V segment lost 10 bases, leaving 7 bases of the junction unmatched.

The table lists this clonotype with many counts. The CDR3 is CATRGPNTEAFF. In nucleotides, the CDR3 is TGTGCCACCAGGGGACCGAACACTGAAGCTTTCTTT. The V and J genes are TRBV10-3 and TRBJ1-1; possibly TRBD1 for D (6 bases). The V and J ends lost 10 bases and 1 base respectively, with 10 bases between them. This CDR3 has 12 residues. The germline gives CDR1 ENHRY, CDR2 SYGVKD.

V and J are TRBV20-1 and TRBJ2-7, with 8 bases identical to TRBD1. The CDR3 is 16 amino acids. CDR1 and CDR2 from the germline V gene are DFQATT and SNEGSKA (reference sequence). Losses at the gene ends were 6 bases for V and 5 bases for J; bases not matched to a gene: 18. In nucleotides, the CDR3 is TGCAGTGCCCCCCGGAGAGGACAGGGCGGGGTAGACGAGCAGTACTTC. Translating gives CSAPRRGQGGVDEQYF.

The chain is built from TRBV7-9 and TRBJ1-1, with TRBD1 as a possible D gene (5 bases). CDR1 and CDR2 (germline): SEHNR, FQNEAQ (reference sequence). V was clipped by 6 bases and J by 10 bases, with 21 bases between them. This CDR3 is built from 14 residues. CDR3 in amino acids: CASRLGGRGVSAFF. As DNA, the CDR3 is TGTGCCAGCAGATTGGGGGGACGCGGGGTTTCAGCTTTCTTT.

The V call is TRBV13, the J call TRBJ2-5; D perhaps matches TRBD1 (6 bases). The J call could be wrong; TRBJ2-1 is a better fit for the DNA end. The CDR3 has 14 amino acids. Germline CDR1 is PRHDT and CDR2 is FYEKMQ (reference sequence). The CDR3 region is CASSEARTVPPQFF. The CDR3 DNA is TGTGCCAGCAGTGAAGCCAGGACAGTACCTCCGCAGTTCTTC.

The V call is TRBV14, the J call TRBJ2-2; D possibly corresponds to TRBD2 (6 bases). CDR1 and CDR2 from the germline V gene are SGHDN and FVKESK. The CDR3 is 17 amino acids. V was pared by 4 bases and J by 6 bases, with 21 bases between. The CDR3 region has the DNA TGTGCCAGCAGCCCGGGCGTGGGAGGCCACTTGGCCGGGGAGCTGTTTTTT. It is translated as CASSPGVGGHLAGELFF.

This clonotype was counted only a few times. The CDR3 DNA sequence: TGCGCCAGCAGGAAGGGGATTGGGGACGAGCAGTACTTC. Translated, it gives CASRKGIGDEQYF. J is TRBJ2-7 and V is TRBV5-1, with a weak D call TRBD1 (5 bases). V lost 5 bases to trimming and J lost 5 bases, with 14 bases between them. This CDR3 contains 13 residues. CDR1 SGHRS and CDR2 YFSETQ come from the germline V gene.

The gene calls are TRBV15 and TRBJ1-5, with 8 bases identical to TRBD1. The CDR3 consists of 14 residues. Germline assignment: CDR1 LNHNV and CDR2 YYDKDF (reference sequence). The junction had 3 bases not matched to a gene; V was cut back by 3 bases and J by 5 bases. This CDR3 reads CATSSKTGDQPQHF. The CDR3 region has the DNA TGTGCCACCAGCAGCAAGACAGGGGATCAGCCCCAGCATTTT.

V and J are TRBV20-1 and TRBJ1-1, with TRBD1 matching over 8 bases. Germline V CDR1 and CDR2: DFQATT, SNEGSKA (reference sequence). With 2 bases clipped from V and 5 bases from J, the junction kept 7 bases outside the gene matches. There are 14 residues in the CDR3. As DNA, the CDR3 is TGCAGTGCTAGATCTTCAACAGGGGGAACTGAAGCTTTCTTT. It specifies CSARSSTGGTEAFF.

The table lists this clonotype with many counts. This chain links TRBV15 with TRBJ2-5; D ambiguous. Between the trimmed V and J ends, which lost 4 bases and 3 bases, there was a span of 6 bases. Per the germline V gene, CDR1 is LNHNV and CDR2 is YYDKDF (reference sequence). The CDR3 is 12 amino acids. The CDR3 spells CATSNWEETQYF. CDR3 coding DNA: TGTGCCACCAGCAACTGGGAAGAGACCCAGTACTTC.

This clonotype was counted many times. The chain links TRBV7-9 to TRBJ1-4; a possible D gene is TRBD1 (6 bases). The CDR3 contains 13 residues. Between the trimmed V and J ends, which lost 4 bases and 8 bases, there was a span of 11 bases. Per the germline V gene, CDR1 is SEHNR and CDR2 is FQNEAQ (reference sequence). CDR3 loop: CASSWGGQEKLFF. Here the CDR3 DNA reads TGTGCCAGCAGCTGGGGGGGGCAAGAAAAACTGTTTTTT.

This clonotype has only one observation. CDR3 amino acids: CASSLAGGSVNNSPLHF. Here the CDR3 DNA reads TGCGCCAGCAGCTTGGCCGGGGGTTCGGTAAATAATTCACCCCTCCACTTT. The chain employs TRBV5-1 and TRBJ1-6, with a tentative D call TRBD1 (5 bases). The CDR3 spans 17 residues. Germline loops: CDR1 SGHRS, CDR2 YFSETQ. With 0 bases removed from V and 5 bases from J, the gap between germline ends came to 15 bases.

The rearrangement joins TRBV15 to TRBJ1-2, with no clear D. Deletions cut 4 bases from V and 3 bases from J, with 24 bases between. From germline, CDR1 is LNHNV and CDR2 YYDKDF (reference sequence). The CDR3 consists of 18 residues. This CDR3 reads CATSTRRSYSNQDYGYTF. The CDR3 nucleotides read TGTGCCACCAGCACCCGACGGAGCTATAGCAATCAGGACTATGGCTACACCTTC. Variable domain in full (rest from reference TRBV15 and TRBJ1-2): DAMVIQNPRYQVTQFGKPVTLSCSQTLNHNVMYWYQQKSSQAPKLLFHYYDKDFNNEADTPDNFQSRRPNTSFCFLDIRSPGLGDTAMYLCATSTRRSYSNQDYGYTFGSGTRLTVV.

A few counts support this clonotype. The CDR3 region is CASSLRGGDTNTGELFF. The DNA for the CDR3 is TGTGCCAGCAGCTTAAGAGGAGGGGACACCAACACCGGGGAGCTGTTTTTT. This chain links TRBV7-3 with TRBJ2-2, with D perhaps TRBD1 or TRBD2 (6 bases each). In germline, CDR1 is SGHTA, CDR2 FQGTGA. The CDR3 is made up of 17 amino acids. The germline V and J ends were trimmed by 1 base and 2 bases, with 14 bases remaining between them. Filled out from reference TRBV7-3 and TRBJ2-2, the complete variable domain reads GAGVSQTPSNKVTEKGKYVELRCDPISGHTALYWYRQSLGQGPEFLIYFQGTGAADDSGLPNDRFFAVRPEGSVSTLKIQRTERGDSAVYLCASSLRGGDTNTGELFFGEGSRLTVL.

The DNA for the CDR3 is TGTGCCAGCAGTGGGGAGGGCTCGGGGCCCCTCCACTTT. Amino acid sequence: CASSGEGSGPLHF. The chain carries TRBV2 and TRBJ1-6; D not certain. The germline gives CDR1 SNHLY, CDR2 FYNNEI. Trimming pared 4 bases from V and 13 bases from J, leaving 14 bases between. The CDR3 has 13 residues.

This clonotype was detected only a few times. The gene calls are TRBV15 and TRBJ1-1; D is unresolved. Trimming pared 1 base from V and 2 bases from J, leaving 11 bases between. The CDR3 has 15 amino acids. The germline V gene has CDR1 LNHNV and CDR2 YYDKDF (reference sequence). The CDR3 loop is CATSRGGPGNTEAFF. CDR3 bases: TGTGCCACCAGCAGAGGCGGGCCTGGAAACACTGAAGCTTTCTTT.

Ten or more counts support this clonotype. The chain is built from TRBV19 and TRBJ1-5, with TRBD1 as a possible D gene (5 bases). The CDR3 spans 15 residues. Looked up from germline, CDR1 is LNHDA and CDR2 is SQIVND (reference sequence). V lost 7 bases to trimming and J lost 0 bases, with 13 bases between them. CDR3 sequence reads: CASIGTVDSNQPQHF. The DNA for the CDR3 is TGTGCCAGTATCGGGACCGTCGATAGCAATCAGCCCCAGCATTTT.

The chain links TRBV19 to TRBJ1-1; D might be TRBD1 (6 bases). Trimming removed 7 bases from V and 0 bases from J, with 15 bases in between. The germline gives CDR1 LNHDA, CDR2 SQIVND (reference sequence). The CDR3 totals 15 residues. The CDR3 sequence: CASIAGTTMNTEAFF. The DNA of the CDR3 is TGTGCCAGTATAGCCGGGACAACTATGAACACTGAAGCTTTCTTT. Variable domain in full (rest from reference TRBV19 and TRBJ1-1): DGGITQSPKYLFRKEGQNVTLSCEQNLNHDAMYWYRQDPGQGLRLIYYSQIVNDFQKGDIAEGYSVSREKKESFPLTVTSAQKNPTAFYLCASIAGTTMNTEAFFGQGTRLTVV.

In its sample, this clonotype was seen a few times. This chain connects TRBV7-8 to TRBJ1-5; 7 bases fit TRBD1. In germline, CDR1 is SGHVS, CDR2 FQNEAQ. This CDR3 is built from 16 residues. V shed 5 bases and J 2 bases; nucleotides not matched to a gene: 9. The CDR3 DNA sequence: TGTGCCAGCAGCCCCCCGTACAGGGGAGGCAATCAGCCCCAGCATTTT. Translation: CASSPPYRGGNQPQHF.

This clonotype was counted ten times or more. The chain uses TRBV7-2 and TRBJ2-7; D gene ambiguous. V was shortened by 0 bases and J by 3 bases, with 12 bases between the two germline ends. CDR1 and CDR2 from the germline V gene are SGHTA and FQGNSA. This CDR3 spans 15 amino acids. The CDR3, as DNA: TGTGCCAGCAGCTTAGCCACAGACGGCTTCTACGAGCAGTACTTC. It codes for CASSLATDGFYEQYF.

A note on this clonotype: A much larger clone differs by one base, so this may be a read error. This chain links TRBV7-2 with TRBJ2-7; unclear D gene. The V gene's germline CDR1 is SGHTA and CDR2 FQGNSA. This CDR3 is 13 amino acids long. CDR3 region: CATQRTTSYGQYF. The CDR3 bases are TGTGCCACCCAGAGGACCACCTCCTACGGGCAGTACTTC.